This TCR beta chain was captured by sequencing in a study of CD8 T cells in ankylosing spondylitis. Study findings and constraints: Within matched ankylosing spondylitis synovial fluid, disease-linked clones were reportedly significantly enriched. CD8+ by phenotype, disease-linked clones were relatively rare in peripheral blood.

Ten or more counts support this clonotype. Its antigen is unknown. The CDR3 covers 14 residues. Deletions cut 8 bases from V and 0 bases from J, with 14 bases between. The germline V gene encodes CDR1 SQVTM and CDR2 ANQGSEA. TCRdb ran MiXCR on the 5' RACE reads and lists one entry per CDR3 protein. The sample lists about 130,000 distinct CDR3 sequences, about a tenth occurring once. The chain carries TRBV29-1 and TRBJ2-1; D is possibly TRBD1 (7 bases). This sequence originates from a male donor with ankylosing spondylitis or in good health (not recorded which). The sample was blood, either unsorted or a sorted T cell fraction (not recorded which). CDR3 sequence (DNA): TGCAGCTTCGACAGGGAGGACTCCTACAATGAGCAGTTCTTC. Its protein is CSFDREDSYNEQFF.